This T cell receptor (beta chain) was sequenced during a study of T cells in women clearing cervical HPV infection. The V and J ends lost 4 bases and 6 bases, in that order; junction bases with no gene match: 6. Germline CDR1 is SNHLY and CDR2 is FYNNEI. The CDR3 is 15 amino acids. The protocol was immunoSEQ multiplex PCR, while the TCRdb copy is restricted to in-frame clones and leaves out a portion. The ten most abundant clones cover about 2.8% of a sample with about 29,000 clones. On this clone itself: The CDR3 end is not reached by the read, which stops 3 residues before it; the germline J gene fills it in.

The clonotype was recovered from a woman aged 18 to 75 with a cervical HPV16 infection that either progressed to CIN3+ or cleared (not recorded which). The chain has TRBV2 and TRBJ1-5, with TRBD1 identical over 10 bases. Sequenced sample: blood buffy coat. CDR3 protein: CASSGDRGGIQPQHF. The sequenced part of the CDR3 DNA is TGTGCCAGCAGTGGGGACAGGGGAGGGATTCAGCCC.